Following are 10 T cell receptor beta chains from one sample sequenced in a study of cytomegalovirus exposure and HLA in healthy donors. The PCR employed 60 Vbeta primers together with 13 Jbeta primers. Repertoires were generated with immunoSEQ multiplex PCR, while TCRdb's copy carries only in-frame clones and drops some. The data show fewer than 200,000 clones, roughly 13% seen once. Source material: PBMCs. The origin of the receptors is a man aged 45 to 65 in good health and CMV-seropositive.

This clone was counted ten times or more. This sequence joins TRBV28 and TRBJ1-2; D is ambiguous. Trimming removed 4 bases from V and 6 bases from J, with 9 bases in between. CDR3 length: 12 amino acids. Germline assignment: CDR1 MDHEN and CDR2 SYDVKM. CDR3 coding DNA: TGTGCCAGCAGTTGGTGGGAGGATGGCTACACCTTC. This encodes CASSWWEDGYTF.

This clone was counted a few times. The chain combines TRBV5-4 with TRBJ2-3, with 12 positions matching TRBD2. V dropped 3 bases and J dropped 4; count of bases not matched to a gene: 3. Germline CDR1 and CDR2: SGHNT and YYREEE (reference sequence). This CDR3 is built from 15 residues. DNA for the CDR3: TGTGCCAGCAGCTCGACTAGCGGGGGACCAGATACGCAGTATTTT. Its translation is CASSSTSGGPDTQYF.

This clone turned up a few times. The chain carries TRBV6-1 and TRBJ1-6; TRBD1 might be the D (5 bases). The CDR3 is 15 amino acids. V shed 2 bases and J shed 4 bases, with 9 bases lying between them. CDR1 is MNHNS, CDR2 SASEGT, per germline. CDR3 amino acids: CASSERRGYNSPLHF. CDR3 DNA: TGTGCCAGCAGTGAAAGAAGGGGATATAATTCACCCCTCCACTTT.

The rearrangement joins TRBV5-1 to TRBJ2-3; D is uncertain. This CDR3 has 15 residues. Between the trimmed V and J ends, which lost 9 bases and 6 bases, there was a span of 23 bases. Germline V gene sequence: CDR1 SGHRS, CDR2 YFSETQ. This CDR3 reads CATRTAVHHRDTQYF. The CDR3 DNA reads as TGCGCCACCAGAACGGCGGTACACCACCGGGATACGCAGTATTTT.

This clone was counted between two and nine times. The V and J genes are TRBV6-5 and TRBJ1-2, with D unclear. Trimming removed 4 bases at V and 4 bases at J, with 4 bases between. Germline CDR1 MNHEY, CDR2 SVGAGI. This CDR3 has 11 residues. CDR3: CASSSLYGYTF. In DNA form, the CDR3 reads TGTGCCAGCAGTTCCCTCTATGGCTACACCTTC.

This clone was recorded a few times. This sequence joins TRBV7-2 and TRBJ1-1; D possibly corresponds to TRBD1 (6 bases). The CDR3 consists of 15 residues. Germline V lookup: CDR1 SGHTA, CDR2 FQGNSA. V was pared by 1 base and J by 2 bases, with 11 bases between. The CDR3 reads CASSLDGRGNTEAFF. CDR3 sequence (DNA): TGTGCCAGCAGCTTAGACGGCAGGGGAAACACTGAAGCTTTCTTT.

This clone was seen a handful of times. In DNA, the CDR3 is TGTGCCAGCAGCCTCAGGGGGTATGAGCAGTTCTTC. Protein product: CASSLRGYEQFF. The chain recombines TRBV5-6 with TRBJ2-1, with 7 bases that match TRBD1. The CDR3 totals 12 residues. V lost 4 bases and J lost 8; bases outside the gene matches: 3. Germline V CDR1 and CDR2: SGHDT, YYEEEE. Supplemented by reference TRBV5-6 and TRBJ2-1, the full variable domain reads DAGVTQSPTHLIKTRGQQVTLRCSPKSGHDTVSWYQQALGQGPQFIFQYYEEEERQRGNFPDRFSGHQFPNYSSELNVNALLLGDSALYLCASSLRGYEQFFGPGTRLTVL.

The V gene is TRBV5-1, the J gene TRBJ2-7, with no clear D. Trimming removed 0 bases from V and 3 bases from J, with 16 bases in between. Germline V gene sequence: CDR1 SGHRS, CDR2 YFSETQ. CDR3 length equals 16 residues. CDR3 bases: TGCGCCAGCAGCTTGGGTAGTTCGACAAGACACTACGAGCAGTACTTC. As protein: CASSLGSSTRHYEQYF.

The V gene is TRBV5-1, the J gene TRBJ1-1; maybe TRBD1 (5 bases). Germline assignment: CDR1 SGHRS and CDR2 YFSETQ. Trimming shortened V by 0 bases and J by 4 bases, and 10 bases separated the two germline ends. The CDR3 is 14 residues long. The CDR3 DNA is TGCGCCAGCAGCTTGGCCACCGGGGGCACTGAAGCTTTCTTT. This gives the protein CASSLATGGTEAFF.

The chain joins TRBV21-1 to TRBJ1-4; the table's D call, TRBD1, has no DNA check behind it. TRBV21-1 is flagged as a pseudogene. This CDR3 comprises 19 residues. The CDR3 DNA sequence: TGTGCCAGCAGCCCACCGACAGGGAGATTCCGGACCCCAAATGAAAAACTGTTTTTT. Its protein is CASSPPTGRFRTPNEKLFF.